This T cell receptor beta chain was profiled in a study of shared clonotypes between healthy human individuals. A remark on this clone: The antigen is undetermined.

Regarding the study as a whole: Clonotypes shared by all four sorted-subset donors had higher generation probabilities than non-shared clonotypes. Some naive CD4 clonotypes, about 5.5%, turned up in common across several donors.

Per the original methods: Filtering differed since immunoSEQ provided only junctions, with no quality scores. TCRdb's copy holds only in-frame clones and misses some; the assay was immunoSEQ multiplex PCR. V and J calls and clone size are as listed in that table; D and trimming were resolved from the DNA. The profile covers roughly 410,000 clones, with around 96% appearing a single time and approximately 0.3% taken by the ten largest. CDR1 is SQVTM and CDR2 is ANQGSEA in the germline V gene. The length of the CDR3 is 12 residues. V was trimmed by 4 bases and J by 5 bases, leaving 9 bases between them. Pooled CD45RO+ cells and CCR7-negative CD45RA+ TemRA cells made up CD8 memory.

Sample: memory CD8+ T cells sorted from blood. Specified subset: CD45RO+ cells pooled with CCR7-negative TemRA cells. This sequence joins TRBV29-1 and TRBJ2-1; no clear D. This clonotype was obtained from a man younger than 40 in good health. CDR3 DNA sequence: TGCAGCGTTGCAGGTGGAGACAATGAGCAGTTCTTC. It specifies CSVAGGDNEQFF.